The 18 T cell receptor beta chains below come from one sample, sequenced in a study of blood T cell repertoires in COVID-19. TCRdb's table, derived via immunoSEQ multiplex PCR, lists solely in-frame clones and lacks some. The top ten hold 6% to 7% of the sample, which has hundreds of thousands of clones, around 88% seen once. The sequenced sample was PBMCs or T cells enriched from blood (not recorded which). These receptors were taken from a woman aged 40 to 50 who had recovered from COVID-19.

The rearrangement joins TRBV4-3 to TRBJ2-1; D is ambiguous. The CDR3 spans 15 residues. Germline assignment: CDR1 LGHNA and CDR2 YSLEER. V dropped 0 bases and J dropped 5 bases, with 11 bases sitting between them. The CDR3 sequence is CASSQDSGLNNEQFF. DNA of the CDR3: TGCGCCAGCAGCCAAGACTCCGGGTTGAACAATGAGCAGTTCTTC.

This clone occurred once. The V and J genes are TRBV6-1 and TRBJ2-5, with 12 nucleotides matching TRBD1. The CDR3 consists of 20 residues. J was trimmed by 2 bases and V by 2 bases; bases with no gene match: 15. The germline V gene has CDR1 MNHNS and CDR2 SASEGT. This chain's CDR3 is CASSEWGQGQGARWQETQYF. The CDR3 DNA follows: TGTGCCAGCAGTGAATGGGGACAGGGACAGGGGGCGCGTTGGCAAGAGACCCAGTACTTC.

The chain employs TRBV28 and TRBJ1-3; unclear D gene. Trimming pared 8 bases from V and 8 bases from J, leaving 13 bases between. Germline loops: CDR1 MDHEN, CDR2 SYDVKM. The CDR3 extends over 12 amino acids. Written as DNA, the CDR3 is TGTGCCAGCGCTCAGAACGGGTACACCATATATTTT. This gives the protein CASAQNGYTIYF.

The chain is built from TRBV7-9 and TRBJ1-6; D is unclear. This CDR3 region has 15 residues. The germline gives CDR1 SEHNR, CDR2 FQNEAQ (reference sequence). V lost 4 bases and J 10 bases, leaving 17 bases between the germline ends. CDR3 sequence reads: CASSSLSGRESPLHF. CDR3 bases: TGTGCCAGCAGCTCACTCTCGGGGAGGGAATCACCCCTCCACTTT.

The rearrangement links TRBV3-1 (or the pseudogene TRBV3-2) to TRBJ2-3; 9 positions agree with TRBD2. CDR1 and CDR2 (germline): LGHDT, YNNKEL (reference sequence). V was clipped by 4 bases and J by 5 bases; unmatched bases: 7. The CDR3 loop spans 15 amino acids. The CDR3 here is CASSPLAGVGDTQYF. CDR3 coding DNA: TGTGCCAGCAGCCCCTTAGCGGGAGTGGGAGATACGCAGTATTTT.

The chain couples TRBV12-3 or TRBV12-4 to TRBJ1-2, with 8 nucleotides matching TRBD1. Trimming at V came to 3 bases and at J to 8 bases, leaving 5 bases not matched to a gene. This CDR3 comprises 13 residues. DNA of the CDR3: TGTGCCAGCAGTTTGGGACAGGTGGGGGGCTACACCTTC. This encodes CASSLGQVGGYTF.

This clone was found a few times. This rearrangement joins TRBV2 to TRBJ1-1; 8 bases are shared with TRBD1. Losses at the gene ends were 6 bases for V and 11 bases for J; bases not matched to a gene: 5. The length of the CDR3 is 11 residues. Germline CDR1 SNHLY, CDR2 FYNNEI. CDR3 amino acids: CASRLQGGAFF. Written as DNA, the CDR3 is TGTGCCAGCAGACTACAGGGGGGGGCTTTCTTT.

V usage is TRBV19 and J usage is TRBJ1-2; TRBD1 agrees at 12 bases. Looked up from germline, CDR1 is LNHDA and CDR2 is SQIVND (reference sequence). Trimming cost V 7 bases and J 8 bases; bases outside gene matches: 11. The CDR3 covers 15 residues. CDR3 nucleotides: TGTGCCAGTACCCCTCGTGGGACAGGGGGCTTGGGCTACACCTTC. The encoded protein is CASTPRGTGGLGYTF.

The J gene is TRBJ1-2, the V gene TRBV6-6; D may be TRBD1 (6 bases). The ends were cut back, 5 bases at V and 0 bases at J, with 13 bases in the middle. From germline, CDR1 is MNHNY and CDR2 SVGAGI (reference sequence). CDR3 length equals 15 residues. CDR3 sequence reads: CASSGQNDANYGYTF. In DNA, the CDR3 is TGTGCCAGCAGTGGACAGAACGATGCTAACTATGGCTACACCTTC.

The table lists this clone with a count of one. The CDR3 DNA is TGTGCCAGTGCCCGGACAGGGCCCCGGTATACGCAGTATTTT. Translated, it gives CASARTGPRYTQYF. The chain couples TRBV28 to TRBJ2-3, with TRBD1 matching over 8 bases. V lost 9 bases to trimming and J lost 7 bases; unmatched junction nucleotides: 12. Germline V gene sequence: CDR1 MDHEN, CDR2 SYDVKM. The CDR3 runs to 14 residues.

The V call is TRBV5-1, the J call TRBJ2-2; 7 bases line up with TRBD1. The CDR3 has 14 amino acids. Unmatched junction bases numbered 9, after V lost 9 bases and J lost 4 bases. The germline CDR1 and CDR2 sequences are SGHRS and YFSETQ. CDR3 region: CATQTGLGTGELFF. In nucleotides, the CDR3 is TGCGCCACCCAGACAGGGCTTGGCACCGGGGAGCTGTTTTTT.

This chain connects TRBV7-9 to TRBJ2-2; 7 bases are a match to TRBD2. Trimming took 5 bases from V and 2 from J; bases not matched to a gene: 8. The CDR3 extends over 16 amino acids. From germline, CDR1 is SEHNR and CDR2 FQNEAQ (reference sequence). CDR3 residues: CASSLRAGSNTGELFF. In nucleotides, the CDR3 is TGTGCCAGCAGCCTACGAGCGGGGAGTAACACCGGGGAGCTGTTTTTT.

The chain combines TRBV21-1 with TRBJ1-6; TRBD1 reflects the table's D call only, with no check against the DNA. TRBV21-1 is deemed a pseudogene. The CDR3 contains 15 residues. CDR3 DNA: TGTGCCAGCAGCTACCTCAGGGGAGCCAATTCACCCCTCCACTTT. It specifies CASSYLRGANSPLHF.

The J gene is TRBJ1-2, the V gene TRBV19; 9 nucleotides agree with TRBD1. V was pared by 1 base and J by 2 bases, with 5 bases of the junction left unmatched. The CDR3 totals 16 residues. In germline, CDR1 is LNHDA, CDR2 SQIVND (reference sequence). The CDR3: CASSIGGQGKNYGYTF. As DNA, the CDR3 is TGTGCCAGTAGTATAGGTGGACAGGGGAAAAACTATGGCTACACCTTC.

The J gene is TRBJ1-5, the V gene TRBV2, with 9 bases lining up with TRBD1. The J segment lost 5 bases and the V segment lost 5 bases, leaving 13 bases of the junction unmatched. The CDR3 runs 17 residues. Germline V lookup: CDR1 SNHLY, CDR2 FYNNEI. The CDR3 here is CASSRTLDRGVDQPQHF. The CDR3 DNA reads as TGTGCCAGCAGTAGAACTCTGGACAGGGGCGTCGATCAGCCCCAGCATTTT.

The J gene is TRBJ2-1, the V gene TRBV6-5; weak D call: TRBD2 (6 bases). The CDR3 totals 12 residues. Trimming cost V 7 bases and J 10 bases, with 14 bases left between them. Germline V gene sequence: CDR1 MNHEY, CDR2 SVGAGI. CDR3 in DNA: TGTGCCAGCACTCAGGAGGGGCGGGAGCAGTTCTTC. Protein: CASTQEGREQFF.

This chain uses TRBV7-8 with TRBJ2-2, with TRBD2 identical over 10 bases. Germline assignment: CDR1 SGHVS and CDR2 FQNEAQ. The CDR3 spans 16 residues. With V trimmed by 4 bases and J by 4 bases, 6 bases remained unmatched. This CDR3 is CASSSKREGRTGELFF. The DNA of the CDR3 is TGTGCCAGCAGCTCGAAGCGGGAGGGCCGCACCGGGGAGCTGTTTTTT.

V and J are TRBV30 and TRBJ2-2; D unclear. There are 16 residues in the CDR3. The germline V gene has CDR1 GTSNPN and CDR2 SVGIG (reference sequence). The V and J ends lost 3 bases and 0 bases respectively, with 14 bases between them. The CDR3 loop reads CAWRVPLGSNTGELFF. CDR3 coding DNA: TGTGCCTGGAGGGTCCCACTGGGCTCGAACACCGGGGAGCTGTTTTTT.